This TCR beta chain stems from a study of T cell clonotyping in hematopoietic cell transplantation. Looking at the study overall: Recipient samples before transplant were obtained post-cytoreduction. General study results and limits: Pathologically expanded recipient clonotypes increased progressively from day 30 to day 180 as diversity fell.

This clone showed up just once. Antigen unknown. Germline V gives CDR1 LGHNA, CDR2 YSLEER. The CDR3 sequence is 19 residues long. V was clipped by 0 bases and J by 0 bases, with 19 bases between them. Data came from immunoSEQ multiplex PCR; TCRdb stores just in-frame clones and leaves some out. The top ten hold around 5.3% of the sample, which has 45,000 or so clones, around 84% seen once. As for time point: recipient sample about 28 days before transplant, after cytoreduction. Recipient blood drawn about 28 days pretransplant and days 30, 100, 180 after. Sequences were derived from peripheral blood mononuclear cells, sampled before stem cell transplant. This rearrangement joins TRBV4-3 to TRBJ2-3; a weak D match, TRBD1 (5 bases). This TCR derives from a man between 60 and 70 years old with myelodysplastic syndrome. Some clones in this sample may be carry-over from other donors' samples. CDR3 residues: CASSQDNLADISSTDTQYF. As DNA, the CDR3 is TGCGCCAGCAGCCAAGATAATTTGGCGGACATATCTAGCACAGATACGCAGTATTTT.